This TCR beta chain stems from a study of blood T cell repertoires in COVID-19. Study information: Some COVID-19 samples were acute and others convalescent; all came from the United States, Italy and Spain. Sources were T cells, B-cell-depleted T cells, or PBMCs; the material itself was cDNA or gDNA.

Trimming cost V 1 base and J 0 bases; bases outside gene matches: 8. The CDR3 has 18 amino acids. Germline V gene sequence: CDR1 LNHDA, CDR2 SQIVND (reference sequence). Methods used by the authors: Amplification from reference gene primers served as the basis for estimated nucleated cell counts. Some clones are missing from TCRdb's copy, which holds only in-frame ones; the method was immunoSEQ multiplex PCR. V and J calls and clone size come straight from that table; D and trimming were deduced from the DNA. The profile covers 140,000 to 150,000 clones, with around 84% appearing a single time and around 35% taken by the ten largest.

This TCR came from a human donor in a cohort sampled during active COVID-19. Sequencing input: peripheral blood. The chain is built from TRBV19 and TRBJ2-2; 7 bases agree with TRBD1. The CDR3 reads CASSIGIGTASNTGELFF. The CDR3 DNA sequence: TGTGCCAGTAGTATAGGGATCGGGACAGCTTCGAACACCGGGGAGCTGTTTTTT.